This T cell receptor beta chain is drawn from a study of siplizumab effects on memory and regulatory T cells. Notes on the study in general: Naive T cells looked more diverse than memory cells and looked like major alloresponse contributors.

The CDR3 is 14 residues long. V was clipped by 7 bases and J by 3 bases; unmatched bases: 8. Looked up from germline, CDR1 is SNHLY and CDR2 is FYNNEI. Turning to this clone: Its target is unknown.

Profiling relied on immunoSEQ multiplex PCR, and the TCRdb table lists in-frame clones only, not all of them. The data contain 110,000 or so clones, 92% of them singletons. The chain carries TRBV2 and TRBJ2-7; 8 positions match TRBD1. The receptor comes from a human donor in good health. The sample consisted of Tregs sorted from blood. CDR3 sequence reads: CASIQPGTGYEQYF. The DNA of the CDR3 is TGTGCCAGCATCCAACCAGGGACAGGCTACGAGCAGTACTTC.